The source of this TCR beta chain is a study of OX40 agonist ivuxolimab in advanced cancers. At the level of the study: Patients' therapy was ivuxolimab, an antibody that acts as an agonist of OX40 (CD134). Patients were dosed intravenously with ivuxolimab at 0.01 to 10 mg/kg every 2 weeks. Study results and limitations: Clonal expansion was seen in CD4+ and CD8+ blood T cells by week 6 at 0.1 to 3.0 mg/kg. Averaged across samples, CD8+ T cells carried more expanded clones than CD4+ did.

This clone has only one observation. Its antigen remains unidentified. In germline, CDR1 is SGHTA, CDR2 FQGNSA. CDR3 length: 19 amino acids. With 1 base clipped from V and 4 bases from J, the junction kept 16 bases outside the gene matches. Profiled with immunoSEQ multiplex PCR; TCRdb holds only in-frame clones, not every one. The top ten hold roughly 19% of the sample, which has 60,000 or so clones, 85% to 95% seen once. Material: CD4+ or CD8+ T cells sorted from blood, obtained in a trial of the OX40 agonist ivuxolimab. The source of this sequence is an adult with an advanced solid tumor such as melanoma, head and neck, liver or kidney cancer. The rearrangement links TRBV7-2 to TRBJ1-1, with 9 bases that match TRBD1. As DNA, the CDR3 is TGTGCCAGCAGCTTAGGGCCGCACATGTGGGGACAGGGAACCACTGAAGCTTTCTTT. This codes for CASSLGPHMWGQGTTEAFF.